Listed here are 25 T cell receptor beta chains from one sample, sequenced in a study of CD8+CD57+ T cells in acquired aplastic anemia (dated by TCRdb to the late 2010s). Instrument used: Illumina HiSeq 2000. Genomic DNA served as template for TCR beta VDJ combination and CDR3 sequence profiling. TCRdb reran the public reads through fastp at Q25 and MiXCR, keeping productive beta chains. When rows share a CDR3 protein, they turn into one entry using the most common DNA and genes. This sample lists 250,000 to 300,000 distinct CDR3 sequences; roughly 53% were detected once. The top ten clones comprise 1% to 1.5% of the sample. The patients picked for sequencing were ones in whom flow cytometry had shown an expansion of CD8+CD57+ cells. Material for sequencing was sorted CD4+, CD8+, or CD8+CD57+ T cells (not recorded which) from PBMCs. Receptors originate from a human donor with aplastic anemia.

The gene calls are TRBV2 and TRBJ2-7, with 13 bases matching TRBD2. Germline lookup yields CDR1 SNHLY and CDR2 FYNNEI. The CDR3 is 14 residues long. The V gene end was trimmed by 8 bases and the J gene end by 3 bases; junction bases not matched to a gene: 4. The CDR3 loop reads CASHGTSGNYEQYF. The CDR3 region has the DNA TGTGCCAGCCACGGGACTAGCGGGAACTACGAGCAGTACTTC.

The V gene is TRBV7-9, the J gene TRBJ1-2, with D unclear. This CDR3 has 15 amino acids. V lost 5 bases, J lost 2 bases, and 15 bases lay in between. CDR1 is SEHNR and CDR2 is FQNEAQ in the germline V gene (reference sequence). The CDR3 DNA sequence: TGTGCCAGCAGCCCCCTCGTGGGGATCAACTATGGCTACACCTTC. Amino acid sequence: CASSPLVGINYGYTF. The full variable domain, its missing parts supplied by reference TRBV7-9 and TRBJ1-2, is DTGVSQNPRHKITKRGQNVTFRCDPISEHNRLYWYRQTLGQGPEFLTYFQNEAQLEKSRLLSDRFSAERPKGSFSTLEIQRTEQGDSAMYLCASSPLVGINYGYTFGSGTRLTVV.

The chain uses TRBV9 and TRBJ2-1, with 10 bases aligning to TRBD2. The CDR3 covers 15 residues. From germline, CDR1 is SGDLS and CDR2 YYNGEE. V trimming: 3 bases; J trimming: 5 bases; junction bases outside the gene matches: 5. The CDR3 region is CASSGSGRMDNEQFF. CDR3 nucleotide sequence: TGTGCCAGCAGCGGTAGCGGGAGGATGGACAATGAGCAGTTCTTC.

This clonotype was observed at least ten times. The chain has TRBV6-5 and TRBJ1-3; no definite D call. Trimming took off 7 bases at V and 3 bases at J, with 16 bases between the two ends. The length of the CDR3 is 15 residues. CDR1 and CDR2 (germline): MNHEY, SVGAGI. The CDR3 loop is CASIAFLGIGNTIYF. The CDR3 DNA is TGTGCCAGCATCGCCTTTTTAGGAATTGGAAACACCATATATTTT.

The chain couples TRBV7-7 to TRBJ1-6, with 9 bases aligning to TRBD1. V gave up 3 bases and J gave up 11 bases; unmatched junction bases: 11. The CDR3 covers 16 residues. Germline V gene lookup returns CDR1 SSHAT and CDR2 FNYEAQ (reference sequence). CDR3 bases: TGTGCCAGCAGCTTGGATGGGGGACAGGGTTATCCACCCCTCCACTTT. It specifies CASSLDGGQGYPPLHF.

This rearrangement joins TRBV20-1 to TRBJ2-2; 10 bases line up with TRBD2. CDR3 length equals 16 residues. Germline V CDR1 and CDR2: DFQATT, SNEGSKA (reference sequence). After removal of 6 bases from V and 1 base from J, the junction contained 8 bases not matched to a gene. The CDR3 nucleotides are TGCAGTGCCGTCAAGCTAGCGGGAGTGAACACCGGGGAGCTGTTTTTT. It translates to CSAVKLAGVNTGELFF.

The genes are TRBV11-3 and TRBJ1-6, with TRBD1 identical over 9 bases. The CDR3 is made up of 15 amino acids. V shed 5 bases, J shed 11 bases, and the junction held 10 bases outside the gene matches. Germline assignment: CDR1 SGHNT and CDR2 YENEEA. CDR3 in DNA: TGTGCCAGCAGCCCCCTCCCGGACAGGGGCGCACCCCTCCACTTT. Amino acid sequence: CASSPLPDRGAPLHF.

V usage is TRBV7-2 and J usage is TRBJ2-5; TRBD2 aligns across 12 bases. Germline CDR1 is SGHTA and CDR2 is FQGNSA. Trimming cost V 7 bases and J 5 bases; bases outside gene matches: 11. The CDR3 runs 16 residues. In DNA form, the CDR3 reads TGTGCCAGCACCTTGGGGCTAGCGGGAGGGCGGGAGACCCAGTACTTC. Protein product: CASTLGLAGGRETQYF.

This clonotype showed up just a few times. V and J are TRBV2 and TRBJ2-7, with TRBD2 identical over 11 bases. The CDR3 covers 17 residues. V was clipped by 7 bases and J by 2 bases; unmatched bases: 13. Looked up from germline, CDR1 is SNHLY and CDR2 is FYNNEI. In nucleotides, the CDR3 is TGTGCCAGCAATTCCGGACTAGCGGGCATGTCTGCCTACGAGCAGTACTTC. Encoded protein: CASNSGLAGMSAYEQYF.

This clonotype was counted once. V is TRBV6-1 and J is TRBJ1-2; no firm D call. The CDR3 covers 15 residues. The V gene lost 4 bases and the J gene lost 4 bases, with 16 bases spanning the gap. Germline V gene lookup returns CDR1 MNHNS and CDR2 SASEGT. The CDR3, as DNA: TGTGCCAGCAGTGTGTTAATAGCCACTTTCTATGGCTACACCTTC. It codes for CASSVLIATFYGYTF.

This chain connects TRBV7-2 to TRBJ1-5; weak D call: TRBD1 (5 bases). Germline loops: CDR1 SGHTA, CDR2 FQGNSA. V lost 0 bases and J lost 1, with 10 bases in between. The CDR3 is 16 residues long. The chain's CDR3 is CASSLAAGWSNQPQHF. CDR3 DNA sequence: TGTGCCAGCAGCTTAGCAGCAGGGTGGAGCAATCAGCCCCAGCATTTT.

The J gene is TRBJ2-5, the V gene TRBV24-1; D is possibly TRBD1 (5 bases). V shed 6 bases and J shed 1 base, with 17 bases lying between them. The CDR3 covers 16 residues. Germline CDR1 and CDR2: KGHDR and SFDVKD. The CDR3 bases are TGTGCCACCAGTAACTCGGCGGCAGACAGCCAAGAGACCCAGTACTTC. This encodes CATSNSAADSQETQYF.

About this clonotype itself: An end of the junction differs from the germline gene, which may be a read error. The chain carries TRBV5-8 and TRBJ2-2, with D perhaps being TRBD1 or TRBD2 (5 bases each). From germline, CDR1 is SGHTS and CDR2 YDEGEE. The CDR3 contains 14 residues. The CDR3 loop is CASSWGFGAGELFF. DNA for the CDR3: TGCGCCAGCAGCTGGGGGTTCGGGGCCGGGGAGCTGTTTTTT.

V and J are TRBV7-9 and TRBJ1-2; D possibly corresponds to TRBD1 (6 bases). This CDR3 is built from 15 residues. Germline CDR1 and CDR2: SEHNR and FQNEAQ (reference sequence). The germline V and J ends were trimmed by 1 base and 6 bases, with 15 bases remaining between them. DNA of the CDR3: TGTGCCAGCAGCTTAGAGCAAGGACAGCTCAATGGCTACACCTTC. Protein sequence: CASSLEQGQLNGYTF.

As DNA, the CDR3 is TGTGCCAGCAGCTTAGCGAACAGGGTCGAGGGGACCCAGTACTTC. Its translation: CASSLANRVEGTQYF. The chain is built from TRBV7-6 and TRBJ2-5, with a tentative D call TRBD1 (6 bases). Deletions cut 0 bases from V and 7 bases from J, with 15 bases between. Per germline, CDR1 SGHVS and CDR2 FNYEAQ. The CDR3 runs 15 residues. Full variable domain (outside the CDR3, taken from reference TRBV7-6 and TRBJ2-5): GAGVSQSPRYKVTKRGQDVALRCDPISGHVSLYWYRQALGQGPEFLTYFNYEAQQDKSGLPNDRFSAERPEGSISTLTIQRTEQRDSAMYRCASSLANRVEGTQYFGPGTRLLVL.

This clonotype was seen ten or more times. The chain has TRBV20-1 and TRBJ2-3; D perhaps matches TRBD2 (6 bases). The V end lost 3 bases, the J end lost 0 bases, and 19 bases lay between the germline ends. CDR1 and CDR2 from the germline V gene are DFQATT and SNEGSKA (reference sequence). The CDR3 sequence is 17 residues long. CDR3: CSASPLLSSASTDTQYF. As DNA, the CDR3 is TGCAGTGCTAGTCCCCTCCTATCTAGCGCCAGCACAGATACGCAGTATTTT.

This clonotype was seen repeatedly, ten times or more. The chain couples TRBV5-8 to TRBJ1-3; a weak D match, TRBD1 (5 bases). This CDR3 contains 15 residues. Germline V gene lookup returns CDR1 SGHTS and CDR2 YDEGEE. V was pared by 4 bases and J by 0 bases, with 11 bases between. For the CDR3, the DNA is TGTGCCAGCAGCACCGGGACCCGCTCTGGAAACACCATATATTTT. Amino acid sequence: CASSTGTRSGNTIYF.

CDR3 region: CASSSDTSNTGELFF. The CDR3 bases are TGTGCCAGCAGCTCCGACACGTCGAACACCGGGGAGCTGTTTTTT. This chain connects TRBV7-3 to TRBJ2-2; D remains unclear. The ends were cut back, 4 bases at V and 0 bases at J, with 9 bases in the middle. Germline lookup yields CDR1 SGHTA and CDR2 FQGTGA. This CDR3 comprises 15 residues.

This chain connects TRBV5-4 to TRBJ1-6; 8 bases align to TRBD1. CDR3 length: 14 amino acids. V was pared by 9 bases and J by 7 bases, with 9 bases of the junction left unmatched. Looked up from germline, CDR1 is SGHNT and CDR2 is YYREEE (reference sequence). The CDR3 DNA reads as TGTGCCACCCTCGGGACAGGCGGAAATTCACCCCTCCACTTT. Its protein product is CATLGTGGNSPLHF.

V gene TRBV7-4 combines with J gene TRBJ2-3; 9 bases fit TRBD1. Germline-derived CDR1 and CDR2 are SGHVT and SQSDAQ. With V trimmed by 5 bases and J by 3 bases, 3 bases remained unmatched. The CDR3 contains 14 residues. The CDR3, as DNA: TGTGCCAGCAGCACCGACAGGGGGACAGATACGCAGTATTTT. Amino acids: CASSTDRGTDTQYF.

This sequence joins TRBV24-1 and TRBJ2-7; TRBD2 matches at 8 bases. Germline V lookup: CDR1 KGHDR, CDR2 SFDVKD. V gave up 8 bases and J gave up 7 bases; unmatched junction bases: 6. CDR3 length: 12 amino acids. CDR3 nucleotides: TGTGCCACCATCGGGGGGGTGGGGGAGCAGTACTTC. It translates to CATIGGVGEQYF.

This chain joins TRBV9 and TRBJ2-5, with 8 bases that match TRBD2. V lost 5 bases, J lost 13 bases, and 22 bases stayed unmatched. CDR1 SGDLS and CDR2 YYNGEE come from the germline V gene. CDR3 length equals 16 residues. CDR3 in amino acids: CASSTGGGASVNERYF. The DNA for the CDR3 is TGTGCCAGCAGTACGGGGGGGGGGGCCTCTGTCAATGAGCGGTACTTC.

This chain uses TRBV10-3 with TRBJ2-1; possible D gene TRBD2, 5 bases. Trimming pared 5 bases from V and 0 bases from J, leaving 5 bases between. CDR1 is ENHRY and CDR2 is SYGVKD in the germline V gene. CDR3 length: 13 residues. The CDR3 DNA follows: TGTGCCATCAGTAGCGGCTCCTACAATGAGCAGTTCTTC. Protein product: CAISSGSYNEQFF.

This clonotype occurred a few times. The V gene is TRBV20-1, the J gene TRBJ2-7; D not certain. Deletions cut 0 bases from V and 4 bases from J, with 13 bases between. Germline V lookup: CDR1 DFQATT, CDR2 SNEGSKA (reference sequence). The CDR3 runs to 14 residues. CDR3 amino acids: CSARDPFSTYEQYF. The CDR3 nucleotides are TGCAGTGCTAGAGATCCCTTCTCAACGTACGAGCAGTACTTC.

The chain combines TRBV7-9 with TRBJ2-7, with D unresolved. CDR3 length equals 13 residues. Germline values: CDR1 SEHNR, CDR2 FQNEAQ (reference sequence). The V end was cut by 2 bases, the J end by 2 bases, with 7 bases between. The CDR3, as DNA: TGTGCCAGCAGCTTAAAGGGAACCTACGAGCAGTACTTC. Translated, it gives CASSLKGTYEQYF.